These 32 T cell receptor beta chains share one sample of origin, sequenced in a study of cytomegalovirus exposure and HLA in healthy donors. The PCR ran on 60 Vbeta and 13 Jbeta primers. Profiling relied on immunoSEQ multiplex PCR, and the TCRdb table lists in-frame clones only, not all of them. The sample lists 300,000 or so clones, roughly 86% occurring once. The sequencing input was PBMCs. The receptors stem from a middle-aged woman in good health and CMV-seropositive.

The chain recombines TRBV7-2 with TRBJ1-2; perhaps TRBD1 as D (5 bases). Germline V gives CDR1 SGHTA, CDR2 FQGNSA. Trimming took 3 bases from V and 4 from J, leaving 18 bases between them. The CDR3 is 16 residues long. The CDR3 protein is CASSFFPWGGPYGYTF. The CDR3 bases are TGTGCCAGCAGCTTCTTCCCATGGGGCGGTCCCTATGGCTACACCTTC. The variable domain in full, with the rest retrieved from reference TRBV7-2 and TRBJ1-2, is GAGVSQSPSNKVTEKGKDVELRCDPISGHTALYWYRQSLGQGLEFLIYFQGNSAPDKSGLPSDRFSAERTGGSVSTLTIQRTQQEDSAVYLCASSFFPWGGPYGYTFGSGTRLTVV.

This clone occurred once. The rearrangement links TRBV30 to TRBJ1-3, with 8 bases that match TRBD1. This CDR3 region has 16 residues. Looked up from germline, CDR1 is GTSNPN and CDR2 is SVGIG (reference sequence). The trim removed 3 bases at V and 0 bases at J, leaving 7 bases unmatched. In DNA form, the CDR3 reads TGTGCCTGGAGCGGTACAGGGGGGGGCTCTGGAAACACCATATATTTT. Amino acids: CAWSGTGGGSGNTIYF.

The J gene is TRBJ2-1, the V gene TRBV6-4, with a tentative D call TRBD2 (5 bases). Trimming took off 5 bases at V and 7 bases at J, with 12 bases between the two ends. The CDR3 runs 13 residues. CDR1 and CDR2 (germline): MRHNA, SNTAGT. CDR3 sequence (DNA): TGTGCCAGCAGTAGTATGACGGGGAATGAGCAGTTCTTC. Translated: CASSSMTGNEQFF.

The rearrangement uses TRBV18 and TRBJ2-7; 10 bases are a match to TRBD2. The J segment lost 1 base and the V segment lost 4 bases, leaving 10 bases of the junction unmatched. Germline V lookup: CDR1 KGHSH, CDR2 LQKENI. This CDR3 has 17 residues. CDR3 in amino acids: CASSRGIAGGPSYEQYF. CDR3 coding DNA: TGTGCCAGCTCACGGGGTATAGCGGGAGGCCCATCCTACGAGCAGTACTTC.

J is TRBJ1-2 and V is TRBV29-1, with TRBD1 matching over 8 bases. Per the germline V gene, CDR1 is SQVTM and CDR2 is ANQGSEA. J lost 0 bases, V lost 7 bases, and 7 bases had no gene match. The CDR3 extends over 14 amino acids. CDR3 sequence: CSARGRGPNYGYTF. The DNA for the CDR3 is TGCAGCGCCCGGGGCAGGGGGCCTAACTATGGCTACACCTTC.

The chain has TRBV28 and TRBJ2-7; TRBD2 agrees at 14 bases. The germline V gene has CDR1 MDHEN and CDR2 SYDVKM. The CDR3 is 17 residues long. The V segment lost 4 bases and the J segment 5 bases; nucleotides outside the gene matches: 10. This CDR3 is CASSSQVGLAGVHEQYF. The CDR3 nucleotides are TGTGCCAGCAGTTCCCAAGTGGGACTAGCGGGAGTTCACGAGCAGTACTTC.

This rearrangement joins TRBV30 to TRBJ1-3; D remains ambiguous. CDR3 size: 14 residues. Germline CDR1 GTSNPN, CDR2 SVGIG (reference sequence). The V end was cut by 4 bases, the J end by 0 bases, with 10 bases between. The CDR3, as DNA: TGTGCCTGGAATCCGGGGAGCTCTGGAAACACCATATATTTT. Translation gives CAWNPGSSGNTIYF.

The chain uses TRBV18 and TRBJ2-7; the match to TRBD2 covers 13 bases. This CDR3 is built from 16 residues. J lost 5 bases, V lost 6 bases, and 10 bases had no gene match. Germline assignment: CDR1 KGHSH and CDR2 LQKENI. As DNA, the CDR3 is TGTGCCAGCTCCCAGGGACTAGCGGGATTTCTCGACGAGCAGTACTTC. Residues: CASSQGLAGFLDEQYF.

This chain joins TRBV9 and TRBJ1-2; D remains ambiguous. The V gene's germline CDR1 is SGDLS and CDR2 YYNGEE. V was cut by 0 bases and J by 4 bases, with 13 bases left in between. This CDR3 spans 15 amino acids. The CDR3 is CASSVVGLRVYGYTF. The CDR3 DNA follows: TGTGCCAGCAGCGTAGTAGGGTTGAGGGTCTATGGCTACACCTTC. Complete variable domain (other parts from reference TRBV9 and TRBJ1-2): DSGVTQTPKHLITATGQRVTLRCSPRSGDLSVYWYQQSLDQGLQFLIQYYNGEERAKGNILERFSAQQFPDLHSELNLSSLELGDSALYFCASSVVGLRVYGYTFGSGTRLTVV.

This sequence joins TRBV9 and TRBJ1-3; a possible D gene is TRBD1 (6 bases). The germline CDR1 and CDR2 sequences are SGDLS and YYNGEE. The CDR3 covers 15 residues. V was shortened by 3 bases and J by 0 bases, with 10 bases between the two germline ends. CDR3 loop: CASSETGNSGNTIYF. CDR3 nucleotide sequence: TGTGCCAGCAGCGAAACAGGGAACTCTGGAAACACCATATATTTT.

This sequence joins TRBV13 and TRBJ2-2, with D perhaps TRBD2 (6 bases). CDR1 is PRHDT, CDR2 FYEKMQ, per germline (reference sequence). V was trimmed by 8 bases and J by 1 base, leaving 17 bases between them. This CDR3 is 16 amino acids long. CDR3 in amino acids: CASYLGGLLNTGELFF. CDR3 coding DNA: TGTGCCAGCTACCTTGGGGGACTTCTGAACACCGGGGAGCTGTTTTTT.

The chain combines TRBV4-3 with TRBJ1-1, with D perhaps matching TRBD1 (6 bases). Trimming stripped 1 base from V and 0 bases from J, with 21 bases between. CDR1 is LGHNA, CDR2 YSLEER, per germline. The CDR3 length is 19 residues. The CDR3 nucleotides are TGCGCCAGCAGCCAAGGGGGGCCGGGGATCTCTACGGTGAACACTGAAGCTTTCTTT. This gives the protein CASSQGGPGISTVNTEAFF.

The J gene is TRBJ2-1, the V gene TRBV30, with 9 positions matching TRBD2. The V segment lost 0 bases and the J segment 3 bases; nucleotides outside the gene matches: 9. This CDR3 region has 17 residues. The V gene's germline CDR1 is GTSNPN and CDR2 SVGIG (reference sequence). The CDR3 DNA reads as TGTGCCTGGAGTGTACTGCTGACTAGCGGTCACTACAATGAGCAGTTCTTC. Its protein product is CAWSVLLTSGHYNEQFF.

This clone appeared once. DNA for the CDR3: TGTGCCAGCAGCCAAGGGAGGGCCAATGAGCAGTTCTTC. This codes for CASSQGRANEQFF. The chain combines TRBV7-6 with TRBJ2-1; 7 nucleotides agree with TRBD2. V shed 5 bases, J shed 6 bases, and the junction held 4 bases outside the gene matches. The CDR3 has 13 residues. Germline V gene data show CDR1 as SGHVS and CDR2 as FNYEAQ.

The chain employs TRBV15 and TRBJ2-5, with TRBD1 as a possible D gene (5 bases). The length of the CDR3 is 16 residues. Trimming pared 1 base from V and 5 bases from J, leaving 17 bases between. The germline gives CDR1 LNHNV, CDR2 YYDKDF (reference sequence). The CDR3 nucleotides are TGTGCCACCAGCAGAGCATCAGGGTTTGGCGTTGAGACCCAGTACTTC. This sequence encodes CATSRASGFGVETQYF.

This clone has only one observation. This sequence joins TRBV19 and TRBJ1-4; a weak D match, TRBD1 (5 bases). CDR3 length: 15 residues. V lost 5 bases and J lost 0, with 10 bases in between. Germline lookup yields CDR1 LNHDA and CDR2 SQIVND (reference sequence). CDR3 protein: CASSQGPTTNEKLFF. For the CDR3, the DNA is TGTGCCAGTAGTCAGGGCCCTACAACTAATGAAAAACTGTTTTTT.

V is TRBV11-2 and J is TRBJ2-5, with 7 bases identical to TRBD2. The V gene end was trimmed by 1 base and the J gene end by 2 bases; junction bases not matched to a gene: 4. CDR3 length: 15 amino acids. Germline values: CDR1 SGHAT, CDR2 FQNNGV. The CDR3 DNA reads TGTGCCAGCAGCTTAGTCCTAGCGGAACAAGAGACCCAGTACTTC. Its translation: CASSLVLAEQETQYF.

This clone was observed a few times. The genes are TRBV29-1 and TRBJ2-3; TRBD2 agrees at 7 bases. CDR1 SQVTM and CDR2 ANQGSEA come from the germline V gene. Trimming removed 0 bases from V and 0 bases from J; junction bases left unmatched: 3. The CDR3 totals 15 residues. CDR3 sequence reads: CSVEDTGGSTDTQYF. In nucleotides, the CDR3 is TGCAGCGTTGAAGATACGGGGGGAAGCACAGATACGCAGTATTTT.

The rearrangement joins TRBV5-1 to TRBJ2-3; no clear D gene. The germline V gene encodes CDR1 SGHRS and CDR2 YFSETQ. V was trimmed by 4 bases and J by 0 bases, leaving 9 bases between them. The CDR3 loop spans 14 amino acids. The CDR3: CASSRAPSTDTQYF. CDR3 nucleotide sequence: TGCGCCAGCAGCCGCGCCCCTAGCACAGATACGCAGTATTTT.

CDR3 sequence (DNA): TGTGCCAGCAGCTTAAGTGGCGCCGGGAGCTACAATGAGCAGTTCTTC. Its translation is CASSLSGAGSYNEQFF. The chain carries TRBV7-3 and TRBJ2-1, with a possible D match to TRBD2 (6 bases). V was shortened by 1 base and J by 3 bases, with 13 bases between the two germline ends. The CDR3 consists of 16 residues. The germline V gene encodes CDR1 SGHTA and CDR2 FQGTGA.

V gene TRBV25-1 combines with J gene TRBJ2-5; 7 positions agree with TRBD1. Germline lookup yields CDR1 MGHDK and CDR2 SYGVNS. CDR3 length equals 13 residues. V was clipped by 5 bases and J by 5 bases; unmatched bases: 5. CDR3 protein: CASSRDSWETQYF. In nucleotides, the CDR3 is TGTGCCAGCAGTAGGGACAGCTGGGAGACCCAGTACTTC.

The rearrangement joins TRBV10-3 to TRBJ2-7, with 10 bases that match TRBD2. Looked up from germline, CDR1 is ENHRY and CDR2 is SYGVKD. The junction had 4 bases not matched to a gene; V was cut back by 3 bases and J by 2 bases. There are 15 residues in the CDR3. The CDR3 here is CAISEVTSGAYEQYF. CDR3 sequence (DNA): TGTGCCATCAGTGAAGTCACTAGCGGGGCCTACGAGCAGTACTTC.

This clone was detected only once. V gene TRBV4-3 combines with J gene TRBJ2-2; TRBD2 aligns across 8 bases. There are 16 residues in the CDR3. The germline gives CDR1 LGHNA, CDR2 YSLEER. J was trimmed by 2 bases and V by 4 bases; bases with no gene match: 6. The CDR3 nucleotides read TGCGCCAGCAGCCTCTTAGCGGGACGAAACACCGGGGAGCTGTTTTTT. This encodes CASSLLAGRNTGELFF.

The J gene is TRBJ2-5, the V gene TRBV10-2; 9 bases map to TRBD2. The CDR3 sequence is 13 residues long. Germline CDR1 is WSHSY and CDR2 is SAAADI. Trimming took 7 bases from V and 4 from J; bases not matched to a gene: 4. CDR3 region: CASNQREAETQYF. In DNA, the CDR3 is TGCGCCAGCAACCAGCGGGAGGCAGAGACCCAGTACTTC.

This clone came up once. The CDR3 sequence: CSVRNTEAFF. The CDR3 coding sequence is TGCAGCGTTCGGAACACTGAAGCTTTCTTT. V gene TRBV29-1 combines with J gene TRBJ1-1, with D unclear. Trimming stripped 5 bases from V and 1 base from J, with 2 bases between. There are 10 residues in the CDR3. Germline V lookup: CDR1 SQVTM, CDR2 ANQGSEA.

Here the CDR3 reads CASTEGQGADTGELFF. The CDR3 DNA is TGTGCCAGCACCGAGGGACAGGGGGCTGACACCGGGGAGCTGTTTTTT. The chain employs TRBV2 and TRBJ2-2; 12 bases map to TRBD1. The CDR3 is 16 amino acids. V shed 7 bases and J 3 bases; nucleotides not matched to a gene: 6. Germline CDR1 reads SNHLY; CDR2 reads FYNNEI. Full variable domain (missing parts from reference TRBV2 and TRBJ2-2): EPEVTQTPSHQVTQMGQEVILRCVPISNHLYFYWYRQILGQKVEFLVSFYNNEISEKSEIFDDQFSVERPDGSNFTLKIRSTKLEDSAMYFCASTEGQGADTGELFFGEGSRLTVL.

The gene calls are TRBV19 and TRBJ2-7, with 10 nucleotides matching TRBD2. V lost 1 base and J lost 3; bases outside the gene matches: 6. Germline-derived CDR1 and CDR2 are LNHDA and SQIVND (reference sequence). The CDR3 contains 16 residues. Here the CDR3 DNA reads TGTGCCAGTAGTATAGTGAGAGCGGGAGGGCTCTACGAGCAGTACTTC. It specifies CASSIVRAGGLYEQYF.

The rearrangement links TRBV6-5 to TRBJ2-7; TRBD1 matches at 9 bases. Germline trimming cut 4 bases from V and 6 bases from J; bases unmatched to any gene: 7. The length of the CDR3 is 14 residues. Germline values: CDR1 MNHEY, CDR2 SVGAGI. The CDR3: CASSLLQGAGEQYF. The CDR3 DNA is TGTGCCAGCAGTTTATTACAGGGGGCCGGCGAGCAGTACTTC.

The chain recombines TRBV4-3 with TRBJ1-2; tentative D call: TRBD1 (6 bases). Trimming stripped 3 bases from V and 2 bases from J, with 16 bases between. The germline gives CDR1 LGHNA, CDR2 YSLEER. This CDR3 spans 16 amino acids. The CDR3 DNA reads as TGCGCCAGCAGCCATTCAAACAGGGAGGGGAACTATGGCTACACCTTC. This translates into CASSHSNREGNYGYTF.

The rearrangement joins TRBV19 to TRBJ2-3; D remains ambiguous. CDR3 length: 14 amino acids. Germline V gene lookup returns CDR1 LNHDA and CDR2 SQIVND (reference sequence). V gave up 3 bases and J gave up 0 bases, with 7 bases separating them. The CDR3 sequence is CASSISQSTDTQYF. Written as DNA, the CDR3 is TGTGCCAGTAGTATTTCCCAGAGCACAGATACGCAGTATTTT.

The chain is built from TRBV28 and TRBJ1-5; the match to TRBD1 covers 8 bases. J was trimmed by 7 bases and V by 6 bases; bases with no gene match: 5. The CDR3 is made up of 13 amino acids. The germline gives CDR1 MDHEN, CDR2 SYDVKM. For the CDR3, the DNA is TGTGCCAGCAGCCTGACAGGGGACCAGCCCCAGCATTTT. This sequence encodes CASSLTGDQPQHF. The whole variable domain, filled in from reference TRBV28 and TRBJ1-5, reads DVKVTQSSRYLVKRTGEKVFLECVQDMDHENMFWYRQDPGLGLRLIYFSYDVKMKEKGDIPEGYSVSREKKERFSLILESASTNQTSMYLCASSLTGDQPQHFGDGTRLSIL.

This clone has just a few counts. CDR3 residues: CASSLGSGMETEAFF. CDR3 bases: TGTGCCAGCAGCTTAGGCTCAGGGATGGAGACTGAAGCTTTCTTT. The chain joins TRBV7-9 to TRBJ1-1; maybe TRBD1 (5 bases). The V gene's germline CDR1 is SEHNR and CDR2 FQNEAQ (reference sequence). V shed 1 base and J shed 5 bases, with 14 bases lying between them. The CDR3 is 15 residues long.